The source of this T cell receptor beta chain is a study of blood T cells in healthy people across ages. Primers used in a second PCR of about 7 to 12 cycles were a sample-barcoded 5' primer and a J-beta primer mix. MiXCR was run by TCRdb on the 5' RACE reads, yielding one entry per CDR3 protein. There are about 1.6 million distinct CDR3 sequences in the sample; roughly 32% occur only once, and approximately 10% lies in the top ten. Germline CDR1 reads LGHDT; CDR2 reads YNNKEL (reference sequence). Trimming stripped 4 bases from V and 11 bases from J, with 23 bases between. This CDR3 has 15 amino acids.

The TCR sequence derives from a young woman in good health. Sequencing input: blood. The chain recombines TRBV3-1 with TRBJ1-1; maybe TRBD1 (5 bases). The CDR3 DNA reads TGTGCCAGCAGCCCCCCGCAGGGTGGTAGGGTTGTTGCTTTCTTT. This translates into CASSPPQGGRVVAFF.